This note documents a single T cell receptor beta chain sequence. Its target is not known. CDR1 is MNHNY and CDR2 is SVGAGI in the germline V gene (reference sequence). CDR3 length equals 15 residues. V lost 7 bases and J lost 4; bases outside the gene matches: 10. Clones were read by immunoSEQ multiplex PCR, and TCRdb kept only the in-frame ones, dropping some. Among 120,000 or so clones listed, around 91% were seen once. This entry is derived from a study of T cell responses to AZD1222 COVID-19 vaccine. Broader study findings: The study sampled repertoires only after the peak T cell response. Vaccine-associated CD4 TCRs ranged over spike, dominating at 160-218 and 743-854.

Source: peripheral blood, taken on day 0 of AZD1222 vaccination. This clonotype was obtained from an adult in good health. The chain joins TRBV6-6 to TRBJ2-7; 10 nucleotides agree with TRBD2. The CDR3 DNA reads TGTGCCAGCACCGCGGGACTAGCGACTGAATACGAGCAGTACTTC. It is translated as CASTAGLATEYEQYF.